Listed below are T cell receptor beta chains from one sample, sequenced in a study of identifying expanded T cells in peripheral blood. Using immunoSEQ multiplex PCR, the repertoire was profiled, and TCRdb retains in-frame clones only, with some absent. Of just under 65,000 clones in the sample, around 87% were seen once. Sequences were obtained from blood. These receptors all stem from a person aged 18 to 75 in good health. Each CDR3 is given with its conserved first and last residue.

j_call	v_call	cdr3_aa
TRBJ1-2	TRBV6-1	CASSEEWALAFYGYTF
TRBJ1-5	TRBV30	CAWAGGSNQPQHF
TRBJ2-7	TRBV6-1	CASSVARGRYEQYF
TRBJ1-1	TRBV7-2	CASSFTGSDTEAFF
TRBJ2-1	TRBV6-6	CASNGVWGDGNEQFF
TRBJ1-1	TRBV2	CATRLNTEAFF
TRBJ1-5	TRBV29-1	CSVDQGPNQPQHF
TRBJ1-1	TRBV5-1	CASSTQGYTEAFF
TRBJ2-1	TRBV7-3	CASSLTSWTDQANEQFF
TRBJ2-7	TRBV5-8	CASSLEGALSYEPSKYF
TRBJ2-1	TRBV18	CASSRSGGSSYNEQFF
TRBJ1-1	TRBV19	CASRPGANTEAFF
TRBJ2-7	TRBV30	CAWSVTPGLAGQYF
TRBJ2-1	TRBV28	CASSNSDKHNEQFF
TRBJ2-1	TRBV28	CASRTSFYEQFF
TRBJ2-7	TRBV7-2	CASSLALGAYEQYF
TRBJ2-2	TRBV28	CASSLGTGGDTGELFF
TRBJ1-5	TRBV5-8	CASNPMGLLGNQPQHF
TRBJ2-3	TRBV4-1	CASSGGGTDTQYF